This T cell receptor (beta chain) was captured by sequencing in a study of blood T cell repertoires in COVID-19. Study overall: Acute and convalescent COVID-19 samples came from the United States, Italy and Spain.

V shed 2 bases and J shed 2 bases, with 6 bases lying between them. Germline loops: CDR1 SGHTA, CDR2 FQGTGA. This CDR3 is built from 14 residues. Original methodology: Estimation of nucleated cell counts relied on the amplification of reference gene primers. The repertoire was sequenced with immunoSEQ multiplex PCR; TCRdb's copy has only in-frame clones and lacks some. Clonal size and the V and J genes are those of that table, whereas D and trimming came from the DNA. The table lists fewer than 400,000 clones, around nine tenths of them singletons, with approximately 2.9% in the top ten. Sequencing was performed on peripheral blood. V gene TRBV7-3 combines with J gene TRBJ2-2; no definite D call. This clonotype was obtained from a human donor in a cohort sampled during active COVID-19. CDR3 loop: CASSLDSNTGELFF. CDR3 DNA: TGTGCCAGCAGCTTAGACTCTAACACCGGGGAGCTGTTTTTT.